The sequence of this TCR beta chain was determined in a study of cytomegalovirus exposure and HLA in healthy donors. Notes on the study in general: In a later analysis, compared with equally common non-associated chains, HLA-associated beta chains were more expanded. Later on, an analysis tied approximately 17,000 TCR beta sequences to HLA alleles at 0.05 false discovery rate. Later analysis suggested most CMV-associated TCR beta chains were HLA-restricted.

The PCR made use of 60 Vbeta and 13 Jbeta primers. Measured with immunoSEQ multiplex PCR; TCRdb has only the in-frame clones, and not every one. In the table there are 160,000 or so clones, 85% of which are singletons. V was clipped by 5 bases and J by 2 bases, with 16 bases between them. CDR1 and CDR2 from the germline V gene are SGHAT and FQNNGV. The CDR3 has 15 residues. A note on this clone: The target antigen is unknown.

The clonotype was recovered from a woman between 18 and 30 years old in good health and CMV-seronegative. Sequenced sample: PBMCs. The chain has TRBV11-2 and TRBJ2-7, with D perhaps TRBD1 (6 bases). The CDR3 protein is CASSLSDSLAYEQYF. DNA for the CDR3: TGTGCCAGCAGCCTATCGGACAGCCTTGCCTACGAGCAGTACTTC.